This T cell receptor beta chain was recovered during a study of post-analysis software for immune sequencing data. Study-level points and caveats: Those with multiple sclerosis, the patient group, showed significantly lower normalized Chao1 diversity than controls. Relative to controls, patients had several TRBV segments at higher frequency, with TRBV5-6, TRBV5-1 and TRBV20-1 among these.

Details on this clonotype: Its target is not known.

V was clipped by 7 bases and J by 8 bases, with 18 bases between them. Germline CDR1 and CDR2: SQVTM and ANQGSEA. The CDR3 covers 13 residues. Included in the TCR beta cDNA libraries were unique molecular identifiers. Input populations of about 0.95 to 11 million T cells gave rise to 500,000 to 600,000 cDNA molecules. TCRdb recomputed calls from the PCR reads with MiXCR, one row per CDR3 protein. This table holds 800,000 to 950,000 distinct CDR3 sequences, roughly half found once. The V gene is TRBV29-1, the J gene TRBJ2-1, with D possibly being TRBD1 (6 bases). The clonotype was recovered from a girl aged 5-17 years with multiple sclerosis. The sample was blood. CDR3 bases: TGCAGCGCCACTACAGGGCTGAGGGATGAGCAGTTCTTC. Amino acids: CSATTGLRDEQFF.